This T cell receptor beta chain derives from a study of T cells after yellow fever vaccination. For the study at large: Preparation of the low-cell-number fractions used SMART-Seq v4 Ultra Low Input.

TCRdb redid the calling of the 5' RACE reads with MiXCR, one entry per CDR3 protein. The sample yields 450,000 to 600,000 distinct CDR3 sequences, roughly 14% seen once. This sample comprised PBMCs, obtained on the day of the yellow fever booster vaccination. This TCR was recovered from a man between 25 and 39 years old who received the YFV17D yellow fever vaccine.

The CDR3 spells CASSTQQGYSEAFF. The CDR3 nucleotides are TGTGCCAGCAGCACCCAACAGGGTTATTCAGAAGCTTTCTTT. V and J are TRBV7-2 and TRBJ1-1, with TRBD1 as a possible D gene (6 bases). The CDR3 covers 14 residues. CDR1 is SGHTA, CDR2 FQGNSA, per germline. V lost 5 bases to trimming and J lost 8 bases, with 18 bases between them.